This T cell receptor (beta chain) came from a study of shared clonotypes between healthy human individuals. Assay: immunoSEQ multiplex PCR; the TCRdb copy retains only in-frame clones and omits some. This sample has about a million clones, with 65% to 80% found just once. The study's findings and limits: Between four donors, naive CD4 clonotypes were shared at a level of about 5%.

Germline V gene lookup returns CDR1 MNHNS and CDR2 SASEGT. Trimming cost V 6 bases and J 7 bases, with 12 bases left between them. CDR3 length: 13 residues. CD45RA-negative memory and CD45RA+ naive subsets were split from the CD4+ cells. A note on this clone: The antigen remains undetermined.

Sequencing was done on a sample of memory CD4+ T cells sorted from blood. Subset specified: CD45RA-negative fraction. This chain connects TRBV6-1 to TRBJ2-2, with D perhaps being TRBD1 or TRBD2 (5 bases each). This TCR was sampled from a man between 18 and 35 years old in good health. Here the CDR3 DNA reads TGTGCCAGCAGGAGGGAGAGGGGCGGGGAGCTGTTTTTT. Residues: CASRRERGGELFF.